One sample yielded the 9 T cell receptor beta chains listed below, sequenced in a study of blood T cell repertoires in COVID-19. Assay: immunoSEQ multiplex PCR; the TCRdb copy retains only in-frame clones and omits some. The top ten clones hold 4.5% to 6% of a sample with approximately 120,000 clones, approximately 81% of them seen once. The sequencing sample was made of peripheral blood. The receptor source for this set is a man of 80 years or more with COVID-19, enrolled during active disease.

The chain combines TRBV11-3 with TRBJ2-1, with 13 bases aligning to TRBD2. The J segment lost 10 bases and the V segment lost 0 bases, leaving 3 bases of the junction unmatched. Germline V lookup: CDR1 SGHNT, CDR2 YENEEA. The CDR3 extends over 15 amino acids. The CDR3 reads CASSLDQTSGREQFF. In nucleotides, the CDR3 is TGTGCCAGCAGCTTAGACCAGACTAGCGGGAGGGAGCAGTTCTTC.

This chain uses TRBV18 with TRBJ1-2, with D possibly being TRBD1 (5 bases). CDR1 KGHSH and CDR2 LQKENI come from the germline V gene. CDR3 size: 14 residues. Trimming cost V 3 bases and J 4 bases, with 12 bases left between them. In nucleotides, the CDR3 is TGTGCCAGCTCACCCAAAGGACAAAGCTATGGCTACACCTTC. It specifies CASSPKGQSYGYTF.

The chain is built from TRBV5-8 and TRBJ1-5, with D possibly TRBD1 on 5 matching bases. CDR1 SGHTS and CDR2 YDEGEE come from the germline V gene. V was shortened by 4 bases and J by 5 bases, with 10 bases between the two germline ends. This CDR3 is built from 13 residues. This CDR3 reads CASSRQFDQPQHF. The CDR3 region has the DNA TGTGCCAGCAGCCGACAGTTCGATCAGCCCCAGCATTTT.

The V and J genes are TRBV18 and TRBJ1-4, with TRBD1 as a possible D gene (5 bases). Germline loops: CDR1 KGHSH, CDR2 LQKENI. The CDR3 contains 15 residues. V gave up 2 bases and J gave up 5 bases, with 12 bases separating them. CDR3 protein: CASSPSPGGNEKLFF. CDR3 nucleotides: TGTGCCAGCTCACCATCGCCCGGGGGAAATGAAAAACTGTTTTTT. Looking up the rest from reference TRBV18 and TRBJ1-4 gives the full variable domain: NAGVMQNPRHLVRRRGQEARLRCSPMKGHSHVYWYRQLPEEGLKFMVYLQKENIIDESGMPKERFSAEFPKEGPSILRIQQVVRGDSAAYFCASSPSPGGNEKLFFGSGTQLSVL.

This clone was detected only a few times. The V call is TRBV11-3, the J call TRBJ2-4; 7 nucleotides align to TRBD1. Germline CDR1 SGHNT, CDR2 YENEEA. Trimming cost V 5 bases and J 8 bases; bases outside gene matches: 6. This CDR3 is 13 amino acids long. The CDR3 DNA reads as TGTGCCAGCAGCCTTGGACAGGCGGACATTCAGTACTTC. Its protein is CASSLGQADIQYF.

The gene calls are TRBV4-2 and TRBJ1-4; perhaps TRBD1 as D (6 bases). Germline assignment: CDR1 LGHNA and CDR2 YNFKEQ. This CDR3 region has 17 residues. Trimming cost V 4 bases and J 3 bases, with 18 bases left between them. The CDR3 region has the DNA TGTGCCAGCAGCCGGGGGCGTGGGGGCACTTCTAATGAAAAACTGTTTTTT. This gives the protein CASSRGRGGTSNEKLFF.

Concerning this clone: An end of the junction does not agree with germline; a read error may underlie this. The CDR3 here is CASSYSSVYNELFF. CDR3 nucleotide sequence: TGTGCCAGCAGTTACAGTAGCGTCTACAATGAGCTGTTCTTC. J is TRBJ2-1 and V is TRBV6-6; D is perhaps TRBD2 (5 bases). The CDR3 totals 14 residues. CDR1 and CDR2 from the germline V gene are MNHNY and SVGAGI (reference sequence).

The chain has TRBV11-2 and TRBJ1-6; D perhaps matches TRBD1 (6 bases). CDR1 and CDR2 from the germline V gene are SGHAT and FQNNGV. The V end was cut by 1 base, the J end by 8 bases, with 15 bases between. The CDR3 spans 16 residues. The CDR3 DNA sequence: TGTGCCAGCAGCTTAGGCAGGGGCGGCCTTTATTCACCCCTCCACTTT. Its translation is CASSLGRGGLYSPLHF.

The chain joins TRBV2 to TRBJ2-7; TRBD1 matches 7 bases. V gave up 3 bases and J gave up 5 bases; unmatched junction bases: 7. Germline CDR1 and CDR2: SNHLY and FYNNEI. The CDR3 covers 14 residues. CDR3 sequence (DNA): TGTGCCAGCAGTGAGGGACAGAGGGCGGACGAGCAGTACTTC. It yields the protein CASSEGQRADEQYF.